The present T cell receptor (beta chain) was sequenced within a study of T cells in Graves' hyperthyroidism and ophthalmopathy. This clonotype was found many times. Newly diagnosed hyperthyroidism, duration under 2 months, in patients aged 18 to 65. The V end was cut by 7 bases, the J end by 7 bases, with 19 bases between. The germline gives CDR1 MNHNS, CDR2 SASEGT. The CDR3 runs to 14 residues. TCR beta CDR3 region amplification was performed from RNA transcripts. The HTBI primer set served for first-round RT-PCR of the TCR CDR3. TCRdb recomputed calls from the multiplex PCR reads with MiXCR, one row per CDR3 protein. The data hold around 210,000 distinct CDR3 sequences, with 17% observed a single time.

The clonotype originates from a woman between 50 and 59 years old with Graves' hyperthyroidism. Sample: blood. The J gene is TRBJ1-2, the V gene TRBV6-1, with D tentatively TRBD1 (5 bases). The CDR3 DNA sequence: TGTGCCAGCAAATCAGGGCGTCTATTCATTGGCTACACCTTC. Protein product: CASKSGRLFIGYTF.